The 3 T cell receptor beta chains below were found in one sample sequenced in a study of cytomegalovirus exposure and HLA in healthy donors (dated by TCRdb to the late 2010s). Libraries were constructed by the immunoSEQ multiplex PCR assay. For the multiplex PCR, a mixture combining 60 forward primers for TCR Vbeta segments and 13 reverse primers for TCR Jbeta segments was used. Not all clones reach the TCRdb copy of this immuneACCESS table, which keeps in-frame sequences only. Checked studies attribute under half of the gap to unresolved V genes and leave the rest unexplained. Present in this sample are 90,000 to 150,000 clones, 60% to 85% of which were seen just once. The ten top clones hold more than 10% of the sample. The material sequenced was PBMCs. These receptors were obtained from a woman between 35 and 50 years old in good health and CMV-seropositive.

The chain combines TRBV30 with TRBJ2-3, with 8 bases matching TRBD2. The trim removed 2 bases at V and 2 bases at J, leaving 6 bases unmatched. This CDR3 comprises 15 residues. Looked up from germline, CDR1 is GTSNPN and CDR2 is SVGIG (reference sequence). The CDR3 loop is CAWSPAGVITDTQYF. Written as DNA, the CDR3 is TGTGCCTGGAGTCCAGCGGGGGTGATCACAGATACGCAGTATTTT.

The V gene is TRBV25-1, the J gene TRBJ1-1; 7 bases match TRBD1. J gave up 8 bases and V 6 bases, and 12 bases lay outside the gene matches. The germline V gene encodes CDR1 MGHDK and CDR2 SYGVNS. This CDR3 contains 14 residues. Here the CDR3 reads CASRGSQGGREAFF. The CDR3, as DNA: TGTGCCAGCAGGGGAAGTCAGGGGGGTCGGGAAGCTTTCTTT. Looking up the rest from reference TRBV25-1 and TRBJ1-1 gives the full variable domain: EADIYQTPRYLVIGTGKKITLECSQTMGHDKMYWYQQDPGMELHLIHYSYGVNSTEKGDLSSESTVSRIRTEHFPLTLESARPSHTSQYLCASRGSQGGREAFFGQGTRLTVV.

J is TRBJ1-6 and V is TRBV4-1, with TRBD1 matching 10 bases. The CDR3 extends over 17 amino acids. V lost 2 bases and J lost 10; bases outside the gene matches: 11. The germline V gene encodes CDR1 MGHRA and CDR2 YSYEKL. The CDR3 DNA reads TGCGCCAGCAGCCAACTTAGGGCCGGGACAGGGGTCTCACCCCTCCACTTT. It translates to CASSQLRAGTGVSPLHF.